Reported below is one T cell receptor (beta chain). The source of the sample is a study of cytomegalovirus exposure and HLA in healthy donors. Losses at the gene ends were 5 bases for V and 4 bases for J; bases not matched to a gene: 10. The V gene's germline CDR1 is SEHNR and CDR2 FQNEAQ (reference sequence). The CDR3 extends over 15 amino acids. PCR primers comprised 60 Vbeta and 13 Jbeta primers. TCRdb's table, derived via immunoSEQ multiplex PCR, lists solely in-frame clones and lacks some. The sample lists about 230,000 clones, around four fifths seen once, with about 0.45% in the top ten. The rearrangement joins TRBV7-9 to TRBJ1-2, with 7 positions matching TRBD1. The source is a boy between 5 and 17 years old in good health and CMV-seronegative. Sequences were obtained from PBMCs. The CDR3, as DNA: TGTGCCAGCAGCCCTGACAGGGCCTTTTTCTATGGCTACACCTTC. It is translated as CASSPDRAFFYGYTF.